The 5 T cell receptor beta chains reported below all come from one sample, sequenced in a study of T cells in Graves' hyperthyroidism and ophthalmopathy. Amplified TCR beta CDR3 regions came from RNA transcripts. The TCR CDR3 was amplified in a first-round RT-PCR using the HTBI primer set. MiXCR, applied by TCRdb to the multiplex PCR reads, yields one record per CDR3 protein. The sample holds hundreds of thousands of distinct CDR3 sequences; roughly 15% are singletons and the top ten take around 28%. Sequencing used blood. The receptors originated from a woman aged 18-29 years with Graves' ophthalmopathy.

This chain connects TRBV4-1 to TRBJ2-2; 7 bases match TRBD1. Germline V lookup: CDR1 MGHRA, CDR2 YSYEKL. With 3 bases clipped from V and 0 bases from J, the junction kept 10 bases outside the gene matches. CDR3 length: 18 amino acids. CDR3 sequence: CASSHSLTGVSNTGELFF. The CDR3 coding sequence is TGCGCCAGCAGCCACTCCCTAACAGGGGTTTCGAACACCGGGGAGCTGTTTTTT.

This clonotype was seen ten or more times. This chain joins TRBV5-1 and TRBJ2-1; 7 bases agree with TRBD2. V lost 6 bases to trimming and J lost 5 bases; unmatched junction nucleotides: 2. The CDR3 sequence is 12 residues long. Per the germline V gene, CDR1 is SGHRS and CDR2 is YFSETQ. CDR3 nucleotides: TGCGCCAGCATCCGGGGGGACAATGAGCAGTTCTTC. This sequence encodes CASIRGDNEQFF.

This clonotype appeared many times. The J gene is TRBJ1-1, the V gene TRBV19; D call uncertain. Germline V gene data show CDR1 as LNHDA and CDR2 as SQIVND (reference sequence). The CDR3 totals 13 residues. The V gene lost 3 bases and the J gene lost 8 bases, with 13 bases spanning the gap. This CDR3 reads CASSIEVPKEAFF. DNA of the CDR3: TGTGCCAGTAGTATTGAAGTGCCCAAGGAAGCTTTCTTT.

This clonotype has a count of ten or more. The rearrangement links TRBV4-1 to TRBJ1-1, with 7 bases aligning to TRBD1. Germline V gene sequence: CDR1 MGHRA, CDR2 YSYEKL. This CDR3 is built from 15 residues. V lost 0 bases, J lost 5 bases, and 6 bases stayed unmatched. The CDR3 DNA reads as TGCGCCAGCAGCCAAGATAAGGGGGCGGGAACTGAAGCTTTCTTT. Residues: CASSQDKGAGTEAFF.

This clonotype was observed many times. This sequence joins TRBV20-1 and TRBJ2-6, with D possibly TRBD1 on 6 matching bases. This CDR3 is 17 amino acids long. V was trimmed by 6 bases and J by 1 base, leaving 19 bases between them. Germline V gene data show CDR1 as DFQATT and CDR2 as SNEGSKA (reference sequence). The CDR3 loop is CSAVRRGIASGANVLTF. The CDR3, as DNA: TGCAGTGCCGTACGCAGGGGTATCGCGTCTGGGGCCAACGTCCTGACTTTC.